These T cell receptor beta chains were read from a single sample in a study of blood T cells in healthy people across ages. TCRdb re-analysed the 5' RACE reads in MiXCR, keeping a single row per CDR3 protein. The profile covers around 1,900,000 distinct CDR3 sequences, with about 39% appearing a single time and 23% taken by the ten largest. Sequencing input: blood. These TCRs come from a human donor in good health. Each CDR3 is given with its conserved first and last residue. A D gene is named only where the DNA matches it firmly. Expanded clones are given a class, and other clones once, few, many or no size at all.

.,TRBV4-2,.,TRBJ2-2,TGTGCCAGCAGCCAAGATGTGGGGGCTATAGGATACACCGGGGAGCTGTTTTTT,CASSQDVGAIGYTGELFF
.,TRBV4-3,few,TRBJ2-3,TGCGCCAGCAGCCAAGCGGGGAGCCGGGAAGATACGCAGTATTTT,CASSQAGSREDTQYF
.,TRBV25-1,few,TRBJ2-6,TGTGCCAGCAGTGAACAAGGGTTGAGCTCTGGGGCCAACGTCCTGACTTTC,CASSEQGLSSGANVLTF
.,TRBV29-1,few,TRBJ2-7,TGCAGCGTTGAAAGCAGGGTTGGAGAGCAGTACTTC,CSVESRVGEQYF
.,TRBV18,few,TRBJ2-1,TGTGCCAGCTCAGAAAACCGGGGTGAGCAGTTCTTC,CASSENRGEQFF
.,TRBV20-1,few,TRBJ1-2,TGCAGTGCTAGAGAACAGGGTCGGGGCTATGGCTACACCTTC,CSAREQGRGYGYTF
TRBD1,TRBV3-1,few,TRBJ2-3,TGTGCCAGCAGCCACTATGACAGGGGGAATACGCAGTATTTT,CASSHYDRGNTQYF
.,TRBV7-9,.,TRBJ1-2,TGTGCCAGCAGCTCTCTCGGGCCCATCGGGGAGGGCTACACCTTC,CASSSLGPIGEGYTF
.,TRBV11-2,few,TRBJ2-1,TGTGCCAGCAGCCAAGACGGGGGATACAATGAGCAGTTCTTC,CASSQDGGYNEQFF
.,TRBV7-9,.,TRBJ2-4,TGTGCCTGCAGCCCTTTCGTGGGACCAGAGCAGTACTTC,CACSPFVGPEQYF
TRBD2,TRBV20-1,.,TRBJ2-7,TGCAGTGCTGACCAGGGACTAGCGGTGTACGAGCAGTACTTC,CSADQGLAVYEQYF
.,TRBV4-3,.,TRBJ1-2,TGCGCCAGCAGGTCCAGGGGCCCGGTAGGCTACACCTTC,CASRSRGPVGYTF
.,TRBV20-1,.,TRBJ1-2,TGCAGTGCTAGAGTGGGGCAGGGCGGCTATGGCTACACCTTC,CSARVGQGGYGYTF
.,TRBV7-2,.,TRBJ1-1,TGTGCCAGCAGCAAAGAGGGAAACACTGAAGCTTTCTTT,CASSKEGNTEAFF
.,TRBV4-2,.,TRBJ1-1,TGTGCCAGCAGCCAAGATCCCGGACAGCTCACTGAAGCTTTCTTT,CASSQDPGQLTEAFF
TRBD1,TRBV6-1,once,TRBJ2-7,TGTGCCAGCAGTGGAGGGCCCTTGGGACAGGTAGGGTACGAGCAGTACTTC,CASSGGPLGQVGYEQYF
.,TRBV11-2,.,TRBJ2-7,TGTGCCAGCAGCCGAGTCACCGGGACAAACTACGAGCAGTACTTC,CASSRVTGTNYEQYF
.,TRBV6-1,.,TRBJ1-1,TGTGCCAGCAGTGAAACCTCTGGGGGCAGGTCTGAAGCTTTCTTT,CASSETSGGRSEAFF
.,TRBV28,.,TRBJ2-5,TGTGCCAGCAGTTTAACCAGGGCCCAAGAGACCCAGTACTTC,CASSLTRAQETQYF
.,TRBV4-3,.,TRBJ1-6,TGCGCCAGCAGCCAAGCATGGGCTCCCCGGGATTCACCCCTCCACTTT,CASSQAWAPRDSPLHF
TRBD1,TRBV5-8,.,TRBJ2-1,TGTGCCAGCAGCTTAAGGACAGGTTTCTACAATGAGCAGTTCTTC,CASSLRTGFYNEQFF
TRBD1,TRBV7-2,.,TRBJ1-2,TGTGCCAGCACTATCAACCGGGACAGCTACGAGGGCTACACCTTC,CASTINRDSYEGYTF
TRBD1,TRBV10-3,.,TRBJ1-1,TGTGCCATCAGTGAGTCAGACAGGGGATACACTGAAGCTTTCTTT,CAISESDRGYTEAFF
.,TRBV15,few,TRBJ1-6,TGTGCCACCAGAGGGGTTGGGACACCCCTCCACTTT,CATRGVGTPLHF
TRBD2,TRBV30,few,TRBJ2-7,TGTGCCTGGAGTCGACTAGCGAGCTCCTACGAGCAGTACTTC,CAWSRLASSYEQYF
TRBD1,TRBV29-1,.,TRBJ1-2,TGCAGCGTTGTAGGGCAGGGGGCACATGGCTACACCTTC,CSVVGQGAHGYTF
.,TRBV29-1,few,TRBJ2-7,TGCAGCGTTGACCGACCCGACTCCTACGAGCAGTACTTC,CSVDRPDSYEQYF
TRBD2,TRBV4-2,few,TRBJ2-5,TGTGCCAGCAGCCAAGATAGGGAGGGGAAGACCCAGTACTTC,CASSQDREGKTQYF
TRBD2,TRBV12-3/TRBV12-4,few,TRBJ2-3,TGTGCCAGCAGTTTAGGACTAGCGGGGATCAGGACGCAGTATTTT,CASSLGLAGIRTQYF
.,TRBV4-3,.,TRBJ2-3,TGCGCCAGCAGCCAAGATTACCAACTAGCAACAGATACGCAGTATTTT,CASSQDYQLATDTQYF
.,TRBV11-2,.,TRBJ1-4,TGTGCCAGCAGCTTAGATGTACGAGGATCTAATGAAAAACTGTTTTTT,CASSLDVRGSNEKLFF
.,TRBV2,.,TRBJ1-5,TGTGCCAGCAGGAAGGGCGGGAGCAATCAGCCCCAGCATTTT,CASRKGGSNQPQHF
.,TRBV7-2,few,TRBJ2-5,TGTGCCAGCAGCTTACCGAGCAGGGAGACCCAGTACTTC,CASSLPSRETQYF
.,TRBV4-3,.,TRBJ1-5,TGCGCCAGCAGCCAAGTCGCTCAGGCGGGAAGCAATCAGCCCCAGCATTTT,CASSQVAQAGSNQPQHF
.,TRBV28,.,TRBJ1-1,TGTGCCAGCAGTTTTGGGGGGCGGGAGACTGAAGCTTTCTTT,CASSFGGRETEAFF
.,TRBV5-1,once,TRBJ1-1,TGCGCCAGCAGCCTGATACCTTATAGGACCAAAGCTTTCTTT,CASSLIPYRTKAFF
.,TRBV20-1,few,TRBJ2-7,TGCAGTGCTACCTTCTCCTACGAGCAGTACTTC,CSATFSYEQYF
TRBD1,TRBV7-8,.,TRBJ2-7,TGTGCCAGCAGACTCGGGACAGGGGGCTCCTACGAGCAGTACTTC,CASRLGTGGSYEQYF
.,TRBV15,.,TRBJ2-5,TGTGCCACCAGCAGAGGAGAGCCAGGGATCCGGGAGACCCAGTACTTC,CATSRGEPGIRETQYF
.,TRBV20-1,.,TRBJ1-5,TGCAGTGCTAGAGATCTCGCAGGGGGCAATCAGCCCCAGCATTTT,CSARDLAGGNQPQHF
.,TRBV28,.,TRBJ1-4,TGTGCCAGCAGTTTTAGCCTGGACATTCGTGAAAAACTGTTTTTT,CASSFSLDIREKLFF
.,TRBV4-2,few,TRBJ2-4,TGTGCCAGCAGCCAAGGAGACAGCCTCAAAAACATTCAGTACTTC,CASSQGDSLKNIQYF
TRBD1,TRBV4-3,once,TRBJ2-7,TGCGCCAGCAGCCTTACCTGGAGGGGACAGGGGATCTACGAGCAGTACTTC,CASSLTWRGQGIYEQYF
TRBD1,TRBV5-1,.,TRBJ2-3,TGCGCCAGCAGCGTACAGGGGTTCGAAGATACGCAGTATTTT,CASSVQGFEDTQYF
.,TRBV6-6,many,TRBJ1-5,TGTGCCAGCAGTTACTCGGGGGCTAGCAATCAGCCCCAGCATTTT,CASSYSGASNQPQHF
.,TRBV29-1,.,TRBJ2-1,TGCAGCGTTGCTTCCACTAGCCGCCCTTTCAATGAGCAGTTCTTC,CSVASTSRPFNEQFF
.,TRBV20-1,.,TRBJ2-7,TGCAGTGCAAGAAGGACAAGGGCCACCTTAGCCTACGAGCAGTACTTC,CSARRTRATLAYEQYF
.,TRBV7-2,.,TRBJ1-2,TGTGCCAGCAGCTCCCAATCCTCCGGGGTCTATGGCTACACCTTC,CASSSQSSGVYGYTF
TRBD1,TRBV20-1,.,TRBJ1-4,TGCAGTGCTAGAGACCACAGGGGGACCTATGAAAAACTGTTTTTT,CSARDHRGTYEKLFF
TRBD1,TRBV15,.,TRBJ2-7,TGTGCCACCAGCAGAGAGCCGGGACAGGGGGCCGACGAGCAGTACTTC,CATSREPGQGADEQYF
TRBD1,TRBV28,many,TRBJ2-7,TGTGCCAGCAGTCTCCGGGACAGGGACTACGAGCAGTACTTC,CASSLRDRDYEQYF
TRBD1,TRBV5-1,.,TRBJ2-1,TGCGCCAGCAGCGTTACACCACAGGGGACATACAATGAGCAGTTCTTC,CASSVTPQGTYNEQFF
TRBD1,TRBV27,few,TRBJ1-2,TGTGCCAGCAGAACTACAGGGGGCTCTGGCTACACCTTC,CASRTTGGSGYTF